These 25 T cell receptor beta chains were sequenced from one sample in a study of cytomegalovirus exposure and HLA in healthy donors. The study ran its PCR with 60 Vbeta and 13 Jbeta primers. The method was immunoSEQ multiplex PCR; TCRdb's version includes in-frame clones alone and lacks a portion of them. The sample has approximately 180,000 clones; over 70% are singletons. The specimen sequenced was PBMCs. The receptors come from a male donor in good health and CMV-seronegative.

This clone was counted only a few times. This chain joins TRBV6-5 and TRBJ1-1; D unclear. The CDR3 totals 12 residues. Trimming left V 2 bases short and J 2 bases short, with 3 bases between. Germline CDR1 MNHEY, CDR2 SVGAGI. The CDR3 sequence: CASSYSNTEAFF. CDR3 nucleotide sequence: TGTGCCAGCAGTTACAGCAACACTGAAGCTTTCTTT.

This chain connects TRBV13 to TRBJ1-3; no reliable D call. Trimming removed 4 bases at V and 0 bases at J, with 10 bases between. CDR3 length equals 15 residues. The germline CDR1 and CDR2 sequences are PRHDT and FYEKMQ (reference sequence). CDR3 amino acids: CASSSGPSSGNTIYF. The CDR3 nucleotides read TGTGCCAGCAGCTCAGGCCCGAGCTCTGGAAACACCATATATTTT.

This clone was counted a few times. The rearrangement uses TRBV7-2 and TRBJ1-5; D uncertain. V lost 1 base, J lost 2 bases, and 9 bases lay in between. From germline, CDR1 is SGHTA and CDR2 FQGNSA. The length of the CDR3 is 15 residues. As DNA, the CDR3 is TGTGCCAGCAGCTTAGGGCGGGGTCGCAATCAGCCCCAGCATTTT. It encodes CASSLGRGRNQPQHF.

V gene TRBV7-3 combines with J gene TRBJ2-7; 9 bases agree with TRBD1. Germline CDR1 reads SGHTA; CDR2 reads FQGTGA. The CDR3 is 14 amino acids. V dropped 4 bases and J dropped 3; count of bases not matched to a gene: 4. The CDR3 DNA reads as TGTGCCAGCAGCTCCGGGACAGGGCGCTACGAGCAGTACTTC. Translated, it gives CASSSGTGRYEQYF.

This chain joins TRBV6-1 and TRBJ1-2; maybe TRBD1 (6 bases). Germline CDR1 and CDR2: MNHNS and SASEGT. The CDR3 covers 15 residues. The V gene lost 0 bases and the J gene lost 1 base, with 9 bases spanning the gap. The CDR3 spells CASSEARGFNYGYTF. CDR3 coding DNA: TGTGCCAGCAGTGAAGCGAGGGGGTTTAACTATGGCTACACCTTC.

This clone appeared a single time. J is TRBJ1-1 and V is TRBV27; 7 nucleotides match TRBD1. The J segment lost 1 base and the V segment lost 5 bases, leaving 7 bases of the junction unmatched. CDR1 and CDR2 (germline): MNHEY, SMNVEV (reference sequence). The CDR3 consists of 15 residues. CDR3 sequence reads: CASSPSGGRNTEAFF. In DNA form, the CDR3 reads TGTGCCAGCAGTCCTTCAGGGGGTCGGAACACTGAAGCTTTCTTT.

This clone was detected only once. The genes are TRBV28 and TRBJ2-7; 16 bases fit TRBD2. Germline trimming cut 3 bases from V and 3 bases from J; bases unmatched to any gene: 2. Germline assignment: CDR1 MDHEN and CDR2 SYDVKM. This CDR3 has 16 amino acids. The CDR3 DNA is TGTGCCAGCAGTTTGGGACTAGCGGGAGGGGACTACGAGCAGTACTTC. Translation gives CASSLGLAGGDYEQYF.

This clone showed up just once. The genes are TRBV30 and TRBJ1-4, with a weak D call TRBD1 (5 bases). Germline-derived CDR1 and CDR2 are GTSNPN and SVGIG (reference sequence). The germline V and J ends were trimmed by 2 bases and 4 bases, with 14 bases remaining between them. CDR3 size: 15 residues. The CDR3 region is CAWSSAARVNEKLFF. Written as DNA, the CDR3 is TGTGCCTGGAGTAGTGCGGCCAGGGTTAATGAAAAACTGTTTTTT.

This rearrangement joins TRBV30 to TRBJ1-6; possibly TRBD1 for D (5 bases). Germline CDR1 and CDR2: GTSNPN and SVGIG (reference sequence). Trimming left V 2 bases short and J 5 bases short, with 10 bases between. The CDR3 runs 14 residues. CDR3 bases: TGTGCCTGGAGTATGACAGACAATAATTCACCCCTCCACTTT. Translated: CAWSMTDNNSPLHF. Based on the CDR3 plus reference TRBV30 and TRBJ1-6, the full variable domain is SQTIHQWPATLVQPVGSPLSLECTVEGTSNPNLYWYRQAAGRGLQLLFYSVGIGQISSEVPQNLSASRPQDRQFILSSKKLLLSDSGFYLCAWSMTDNNSPLHFGNGTRLTVT.

The chain combines TRBV9 with TRBJ1-4; D ambiguous. The germline gives CDR1 SGDLS, CDR2 YYNGEE. This CDR3 is 14 amino acids long. V lost 2 bases and J lost 0, with 5 bases in between. The CDR3 nucleotides read TGTGCCAGCAGCGTTGCGGCAACTAATGAAAAACTGTTTTTT. Translated: CASSVAATNEKLFF.

The rearrangement links TRBV6-1 to TRBJ1-5; 9 positions match TRBD1. The V gene end was trimmed by 6 bases and the J gene end by 3 bases; junction bases not matched to a gene: 6. From germline, CDR1 is MNHNS and CDR2 SASEGT. The CDR3 extends over 15 amino acids. CDR3 region: CASSMTGGNNQPQHF. The CDR3 DNA reads TGTGCCAGCAGCATGACAGGGGGAAACAATCAGCCCCAGCATTTT.

This chain joins TRBV7-9 and TRBJ2-3; 7 nucleotides agree with TRBD2. The V gene end was trimmed by 5 bases and the J gene end by 2 bases; junction bases not matched to a gene: 13. This CDR3 has 17 residues. Per germline, CDR1 SEHNR and CDR2 FQNEAQ (reference sequence). CDR3 nucleotide sequence: TGTGCCAGCAGCCCCAGGCCGGGACGGGGGGTCACAGATACGCAGTATTTT. Translated, it gives CASSPRPGRGVTDTQYF.

V gene TRBV7-9 combines with J gene TRBJ2-7; D unresolved. CDR1 SEHNR and CDR2 FQNEAQ come from the germline V gene (reference sequence). Trimming pared 2 bases from V and 3 bases from J, leaving 11 bases between. The CDR3 is 14 residues long. The CDR3: CASSLLTDYYEQYF. The CDR3 DNA reads TGTGCCAGCAGCTTACTAACCGATTACTACGAGCAGTACTTC. Together with reference TRBV7-9 and TRBJ2-7, the CDR3 gives the full variable domain: DTGVSQNPRHKITKRGQNVTFRCDPISEHNRLYWYRQTLGQGPEFLTYFQNEAQLEKSRLLSDRFSAERPKGSFSTLEIQRTEQGDSAMYLCASSLLTDYYEQYFGPGTRLTVT.

This chain connects TRBV28 to TRBJ1-5, with 8 bases matching TRBD1. Germline-derived CDR1 and CDR2 are MDHEN and SYDVKM. The CDR3 runs to 15 residues. V dropped 6 bases and J dropped 6; count of bases not matched to a gene: 10. This CDR3 is CASSVRQGWPQPQHF. CDR3 nucleotides: TGTGCCAGCAGCGTACGACAGGGGTGGCCTCAGCCCCAGCATTTT.

V is TRBV5-1 and J is TRBJ1-5; 7 bases match TRBD1. The CDR3 runs 16 residues. Germline V CDR1 and CDR2: SGHRS, YFSETQ. Trimming took 3 bases from V and 0 from J; bases not matched to a gene: 6. The CDR3 region is CASSSGTDYSNQPQHF. The CDR3 nucleotides are TGCGCCAGCAGCTCCGGGACAGATTATAGCAATCAGCCCCAGCATTTT.

This chain links TRBV27 with TRBJ2-1; TRBD2 is a possible D gene (5 bases). CDR1 is MNHEY, CDR2 SMNVEV, per germline (reference sequence). The CDR3 runs to 13 residues. Trimming took off 3 bases at V and 12 bases at J, with 15 bases between the two ends. CDR3 region: CASSLGWPGVQFF. The CDR3, as DNA: TGTGCCAGCAGTTTGGGGTGGCCCGGGGTGCAGTTCTTC.

The rearrangement uses TRBV5-1 and TRBJ2-3; the match to TRBD1 covers 7 bases. V lost 0 bases and J lost 2; bases outside the gene matches: 12. This CDR3 is 18 amino acids long. CDR1 is SGHRS and CDR2 is YFSETQ in the germline V gene. This chain's CDR3 is CASSLATLRDRYTDTQYF. CDR3 DNA: TGCGCCAGCAGCTTGGCTACCTTACGGGACAGATACACAGATACGCAGTATTTT. Supplemented by reference TRBV5-1 and TRBJ2-3, the full variable domain reads KAGVTQTPRYLIKTRGQQVTLSCSPISGHRSVSWYQQTPGQGLQFLFEYFSETQRNKGNFPGRFSGRQFSNSRSEMNVSTLELGDSALYLCASSLATLRDRYTDTQYFGPGTRLTVL.

This sequence joins TRBV11-1 and TRBJ2-5; 7 bases are shared with TRBD1. This CDR3 has 16 residues. Trimming removed 3 bases from V and 7 bases from J; junction bases left unmatched: 14. Germline V gene data show CDR1 as SGHAT and CDR2 as FQDESV (reference sequence). The CDR3: CASSFPAGGLGGTQYF. For the CDR3, the DNA is TGTGCCAGCAGCTTTCCGGCAGGGGGTCTTGGGGGGACCCAGTACTTC.

This clone was counted between two and nine times. V is TRBV6-4 and J is TRBJ1-2, with 10 bases matching TRBD1. Germline assignment: CDR1 MRHNA and CDR2 SNTAGT. The CDR3 has 16 amino acids. Germline trimming cut 0 bases from V and 4 bases from J; bases unmatched to any gene: 5. The CDR3 DNA sequence: TGTGCCAGCAGTGACTCTGGGACAGGGGACAGCTATGGCTACACCTTC. Translation: CASSDSGTGDSYGYTF.

The V call is TRBV7-9, the J call TRBJ1-5; D not resolved. Trimming stripped 0 bases from V and 3 bases from J, with 9 bases between. This CDR3 has 15 amino acids. The germline gives CDR1 SEHNR, CDR2 FQNEAQ (reference sequence). This CDR3 reads CASSLAGRYNQPQHF. As DNA, the CDR3 is TGTGCCAGCAGCTTAGCGGGCAGGTACAATCAGCCCCAGCATTTT.

The chain joins TRBV28 to TRBJ2-1; 11 nucleotides match TRBD2. The CDR3 is 16 amino acids. From germline, CDR1 is MDHEN and CDR2 SYDVKM. Trimming cost V 8 bases and J 10 bases; bases outside gene matches: 16. The CDR3 protein is CASFGLGTSGAEEQFF. The CDR3, as DNA: TGTGCCAGCTTCGGGCTGGGGACTAGCGGAGCGGAGGAGCAGTTCTTC.

The V call is TRBV27, the J call TRBJ1-6, with D tentatively TRBD1 (5 bases). Germline V lookup: CDR1 MNHEY, CDR2 SMNVEV (reference sequence). Trimming removed 4 bases at V and 4 bases at J, with 11 bases between. This CDR3 spans 15 amino acids. CDR3 sequence reads: CASSSGRGYNSPLHF. The CDR3 nucleotides read TGTGCCAGCAGTTCGGGCCGGGGGTATAATTCACCCCTCCACTTT.

The V and J genes are TRBV5-1 and TRBJ2-7, with 10 bases that match TRBD1. Trimming cost V 5 bases and J 7 bases; bases outside gene matches: 12. Germline V CDR1 and CDR2: SGHRS, YFSETQ. This CDR3 contains 15 residues. The CDR3 loop reads CASRNWDRGLFEQYF. In DNA, the CDR3 is TGCGCCAGCAGAAATTGGGACAGGGGCCTCTTTGAGCAGTACTTC.

V is TRBV28 and J is TRBJ2-7, with 10 bases matching TRBD2. The CDR3 spans 15 residues. Germline loops: CDR1 MDHEN, CDR2 SYDVKM. V lost 6 bases to trimming and J lost 0 bases; unmatched junction nucleotides: 5. In DNA form, the CDR3 reads TGTGCCAGCAGCCCGGGACTAGCGTCCTCCTACGAGCAGTACTTC. This codes for CASSPGLASSYEQYF.

This clone was observed a handful of times. J is TRBJ2-3 and V is TRBV2, with TRBD1 matching 8 bases. CDR3 size: 15 residues. J was trimmed by 3 bases and V by 5 bases; bases with no gene match: 7. The germline V gene has CDR1 SNHLY and CDR2 FYNNEI. DNA for the CDR3: TGTGCCAGCAGTCACGACAGGGGTTCTACAGATACGCAGTATTTT. Translation: CASSHDRGSTDTQYF. The whole variable domain, filled in from reference TRBV2 and TRBJ2-3, reads EPEVTQTPSHQVTQMGQEVILRCVPISNHLYFYWYRQILGQKVEFLVSFYNNEISEKSEIFDDQFSVERPDGSNFTLKIRSTKLEDSAMYFCASSHDRGSTDTQYFGPGTRLTVL.